The subject of this entry is one T cell receptor (beta chain). The antigen remains unidentified. This record belongs to a study of cytomegalovirus exposure and HLA in healthy donors. Turning to the study itself: As an earlier analysis found, 150 million to 200 million T cells yielded some 120 million unique TCR beta sequences.

The PCR had 60 Vbeta and 13 Jbeta primers. Clones were read by immunoSEQ multiplex PCR, and TCRdb kept only the in-frame ones, dropping some. The data contain approximately 150,000 clones, around 76% of them singletons. Study outcomes and limitations: Later analysis demonstrated an association between a missense DCLRE1C variant and TCR beta V- and J-gene trimming. Later work found that TCR association rates differed between HLA loci; DRB1 had the most and HLA-C the fewest.

This CDR3 is built from 15 residues. CDR1 SGHTS and CDR2 YDEGEE come from the germline V gene. V dropped 1 base and J dropped 0; count of bases not matched to a gene: 1. The material sequenced was PBMCs. This chain links TRBV5-8 with TRBJ1-5, with 7 bases aligning to TRBD1. This sequence was found in a woman aged 40 to 55 in good health and CMV-seronegative. The CDR3 here is CASSLTGVSNQPQHF. The CDR3 DNA is TGTGCCAGCAGCTTGACAGGGGTTAGCAATCAGCCCCAGCATTTT. Full variable domain (rest looked up from reference TRBV5-8 and TRBJ1-5): EAGVTQSPTHLIKTRGQQATLRCSPISGHTSVYWYQQALGLGLQFLLWYDEGEERNRGNFPPRFSGRQFPNYSSELNVNALELEDSALYLCASSLTGVSNQPQHFGDGTRLSIL.